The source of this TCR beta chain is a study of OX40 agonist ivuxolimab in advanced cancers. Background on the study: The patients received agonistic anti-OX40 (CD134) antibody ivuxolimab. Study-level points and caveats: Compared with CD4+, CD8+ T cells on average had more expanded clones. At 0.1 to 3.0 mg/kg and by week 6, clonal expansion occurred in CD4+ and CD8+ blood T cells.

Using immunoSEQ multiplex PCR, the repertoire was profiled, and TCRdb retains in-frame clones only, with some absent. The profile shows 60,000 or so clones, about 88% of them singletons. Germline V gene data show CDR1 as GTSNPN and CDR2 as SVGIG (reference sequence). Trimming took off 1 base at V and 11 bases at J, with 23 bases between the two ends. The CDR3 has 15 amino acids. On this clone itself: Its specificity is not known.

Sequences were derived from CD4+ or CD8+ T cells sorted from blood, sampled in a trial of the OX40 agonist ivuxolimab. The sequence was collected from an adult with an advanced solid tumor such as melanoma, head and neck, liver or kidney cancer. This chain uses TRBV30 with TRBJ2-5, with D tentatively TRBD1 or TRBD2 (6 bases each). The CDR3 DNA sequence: TGTGCCTGGAGTGAGAACGGGGGCCTCTTCCAAGAGCAGTACTTC. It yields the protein CAWSENGGLFQEQYF.